The T cell receptor (beta chain) described here comes from a study of cytomegalovirus exposure and HLA in healthy donors. Findings and limits, study-wide: It was reported that TCR beta sequences correctly inferred the HLA-A and HLA-B alleles for most subjects. The authors later found most CMV-associated TCR beta chains appeared HLA-restricted.

Notes on this clone: Antigen unknown.

The PCR employed 60 Vbeta primers together with 13 Jbeta primers. Only in-frame clones appear in the TCRdb table, and some are missing; sequencing was by immunoSEQ multiplex PCR. The sample carries more than 95,000 clones, about 80% recorded once. The receptor comes from a woman between 50 and 59 years old in good health and CMV-seropositive. Sequences were obtained from PBMCs.

CDR3 amino acids: CSVDNGGSWTQYF. The CDR3 DNA reads TGCAGCGTTGATAACGGGGGGTCATGGACCCAGTACTTC. The chain carries TRBV29-1 and TRBJ2-5; 7 bases agree with TRBD2. The CDR3 totals 13 residues. CDR1 and CDR2 from the germline V gene are SQVTM and ANQGSEA. Germline trimming cut 3 bases from V and 7 bases from J; bases unmatched to any gene: 8.